Shown below are 4 T cell receptor beta chains from a single sample sequenced in a study of cytomegalovirus exposure and HLA in healthy donors. Clones were sequenced by immunoSEQ multiplex PCR, and TCRdb holds only the in-frame ones, with some missing. The table shows approximately 210,000 clones, with about 90% occurring only once. The specimen sequenced was PBMCs. Receptors originate from a woman aged 18-29 years in good health and CMV-seronegative.

This chain joins TRBV2 and TRBJ2-3; 7 nucleotides line up with TRBD2. V lost 7 bases, J lost 5 bases, and 12 bases stayed unmatched. CDR1 and CDR2 from the germline V gene are SNHLY and FYNNEI. CDR3 length equals 15 residues. The chain's CDR3 is CASTFLGRERDTQYF. CDR3 bases: TGTGCCAGCACCTTCCTTGGGCGGGAGAGAGATACGCAGTATTTT.

This clone was found a few times. The chain employs TRBV28 and TRBJ1-5, with a possible D match to TRBD1 (6 bases). The CDR3 covers 15 residues. V lost 4 bases and J lost 4, with 14 bases in between. The germline V gene has CDR1 MDHEN and CDR2 SYDVKM. The CDR3 region is CASSSTGRGNQPQHF. CDR3 coding DNA: TGTGCCAGCAGTTCAACAGGGAGGGGAAATCAGCCCCAGCATTTT.

The CDR3 sequence: CASSLQGGYGYTF. CDR3 DNA sequence: TGCGCCAGCAGCTTGCAGGGAGGCTATGGCTACACCTTC. The V gene is TRBV5-1, the J gene TRBJ1-2; TRBD1 might be the D (5 bases). The germline CDR1 and CDR2 sequences are SGHRS and YFSETQ. This CDR3 contains 13 residues. V was shortened by 1 base and J by 4 bases, with 8 bases between the two germline ends.

In this sample, this clone turned up once. CDR3 protein: CASSIYRGVQYF. The CDR3 coding sequence is TGTGCCAGCAGCATATACAGGGGAGTGCAGTACTTC. The chain links TRBV27 to TRBJ2-7; 7 bases are a match to TRBD1. Trimming at V came to 6 bases and at J to 9 bases, leaving 8 bases not matched to a gene. This CDR3 is built from 12 residues. CDR1 and CDR2 (germline): MNHEY, SMNVEV (reference sequence).